The T cell receptor (beta chain) described here comes from a study of T cell responses to AZD1222 COVID-19 vaccine. General study findings and limits: Variant regions that are unmutated are reportedly the target of nearly half of spike-specific TCRs.

Produced via immunoSEQ multiplex PCR; TCRdb's table is partial and in-frame only. Of 100,000 to 120,000 clones in the sample, roughly 92% are singletons; the top ten hold almost 2.5%. Between the trimmed V and J ends, which lost 2 bases and 5 bases, there was a span of 6 bases. The CDR3 runs to 12 residues. Germline loops: CDR1 MDHEN, CDR2 SYDVKM. Note on this clone: What it binds is unknown.

The chain links TRBV28 to TRBJ1-1; D gene unclear. The TCR was taken from an adult who received the AZD1222 COVID-19 vaccine. Sequencing was performed on peripheral blood, taken 28 days after the second AZD1222 dose. CDR3 coding DNA: TGTGCCAGCAGTTTACCCCTTACTGAAGCTTTCTTT. The encoded protein is CASSLPLTEAFF.